The next 13 T cell receptor beta chains were all read from a single sample in a study of T-cell memory formation after mild COVID-19. TCRdb ran MiXCR on the 5' RACE reads and lists one entry per CDR3 protein. The table shows a few hundred thousand distinct CDR3 sequences, with about 20% occurring only once. Specimen: PBMCs or a T cell subset sorted from them (not recorded which). These TCRs come from an adult woman who had mild COVID-19 (a few samples of this study predate the infection). Cell type and time point are not known.

This clonotype has more than one count but fewer than ten. This sequence joins TRBV9 and TRBJ1-2; weak D call: TRBD1 (5 bases). The CDR3 runs to 15 residues. In germline, CDR1 is SGDLS, CDR2 YYNGEE. V was cut by 0 bases and J by 4 bases, with 13 bases left in between. CDR3 DNA: TGTGCCAGCAGCGTAGGTGGGGGGACCCTCTATGGCTACACCTTC. Its translation is CASSVGGGTLYGYTF.

This clonotype was counted between two and nine times. The V gene is TRBV30, the J gene TRBJ2-7; D is possibly TRBD1 (6 bases). Germline V gives CDR1 GTSNPN, CDR2 SVGIG (reference sequence). The CDR3 extends over 13 amino acids. CDR3 sequence (DNA): TGTGCTACCGGGACACCACCAACCTACGAGCAGTACTTC. It translates to CATGTPPTYEQYF. Using reference TRBV30 and TRBJ2-7 for the parts outside the CDR3, the full variable domain is SQTIHQWPATLVQPVGSPLSLECTVEGTSNPNLYWYRQAAGRGLQLLFYSVGIGQISSEVPQNLSASRPQDRQFILSSKKLLLSDSGFYLCATGTPPTYEQYFGPGTRLTVT.

The V and J genes are TRBV4-2 and TRBJ2-7; unclear D gene. Germline V CDR1 and CDR2: LGHNA, YNFKEQ. The V end was cut by 3 bases, the J end by 1 base, with 16 bases between. The CDR3 contains 16 residues. The CDR3 DNA follows: TGTGCCAGCAGCCAGACCTCTCTAAAGGGATCCTACGAGCAGTACTTC. Its protein product is CASSQTSLKGSYEQYF.

This clonotype came up a few times. CDR3 sequence reads: CASSSGDRGLETQYF. As DNA, the CDR3 is TGCGCCAGCAGCTCCGGGGACAGGGGCTTAGAGACCCAGTACTTC. V is TRBV5-1 and J is TRBJ2-5; 10 bases agree with TRBD1. Germline V gene lookup returns CDR1 SGHRS and CDR2 YFSETQ. This CDR3 is 15 amino acids long. Trimming took 3 bases from V and 4 from J; bases not matched to a gene: 6.

CDR3 residues: CASSPQRGRETQYF. In DNA, the CDR3 is TGTGCCAGCAGCCCTCAGCGGGGGAGAGAGACCCAGTACTTC. The chain joins TRBV7-2 to TRBJ2-5, with 8 bases aligning to TRBD2. The CDR3 is made up of 14 amino acids. In germline, CDR1 is SGHTA, CDR2 FQGNSA. The V gene end was trimmed by 5 bases and the J gene end by 4 bases; junction bases not matched to a gene: 6.

This clonotype was counted only a few times. CDR3 sequence: CASSFGLAGGFTQYF. CDR3 nucleotide sequence: TGTGCCAGCAGCTTCGGACTAGCGGGAGGGTTTACGCAGTATTTT. The chain has TRBV5-6 and TRBJ2-3; 15 bases align to TRBD2. This CDR3 spans 15 amino acids. Germline-derived CDR1 and CDR2 are SGHDT and YYEEEE. Germline trimming cut 2 bases from V and 8 bases from J; bases unmatched to any gene: 3.

This clonotype was seen a few times. The genes are TRBV12-3 or TRBV12-4 and TRBJ2-2, with 15 bases fitting TRBD2. V lost 1 base, J lost 0 bases, and 3 bases stayed unmatched. The CDR3 totals 19 residues. CDR3 region: CASSLVGTSGRTNTGELFF. The CDR3 DNA sequence: TGTGCCAGCAGTTTAGTGGGGACTAGCGGGAGGACGAACACCGGGGAGCTGTTTTTT.

This clonotype was observed a few times. This chain uses TRBV7-6 with TRBJ2-1; no definite D call. Germline V gives CDR1 SGHVS, CDR2 FNYEAQ. The V and J ends lost 5 bases and 2 bases respectively, with 7 bases between them. The CDR3 is 13 amino acids. CDR3 sequence: CASSPQTYNEQFF. CDR3 in DNA: TGTGCCAGCAGCCCCCAGACCTACAATGAGCAGTTCTTC.

The rearrangement joins TRBV20-1 to TRBJ2-1; maybe TRBD2 (5 bases). V was shortened by 4 bases and J by 10 bases, with 11 bases between the two germline ends. The CDR3 loop spans 11 amino acids. Germline lookup yields CDR1 DFQATT and CDR2 SNEGSKA (reference sequence). The CDR3, as DNA: TGCAGTGCTACGGGATTGCGGGAGCAGTTCTTC. Amino acids: CSATGLREQFF.

The chain recombines TRBV4-1 with TRBJ2-1; 11 positions agree with TRBD2. Germline V lookup: CDR1 MGHRA, CDR2 YSYEKL. The CDR3 covers 17 residues. Trimming cost V 4 bases and J 4 bases; bases outside gene matches: 9. The CDR3 here is CASSRKVSGGAYNEQFF. In DNA form, the CDR3 reads TGCGCCAGCAGCCGAAAGGTTAGCGGGGGGGCTTACAATGAGCAGTTCTTC.

The chain combines TRBV5-1 with TRBJ2-7; 7 bases line up with TRBD1. The germline V gene has CDR1 SGHRS and CDR2 YFSETQ. The ends lost 0 bases at V and 4 bases at J; junction bases unmatched: 7. This CDR3 contains 15 residues. This CDR3 reads CASSLAYRGQYEQYF. CDR3 in DNA: TGCGCCAGCAGCTTGGCTTACAGGGGCCAATACGAGCAGTACTTC.

This clonotype was seen a handful of times. The CDR3 is CASSQARGVLKYGYTF. CDR3 DNA: TGTGCCAGCAGCCAAGCAAGGGGGGTCCTCAAGTATGGCTACACCTTC. The chain uses TRBV14 and TRBJ1-2, with D possibly being TRBD1 (6 bases). V was clipped by 1 base and J by 5 bases, with 17 bases between them. In germline, CDR1 is SGHDN, CDR2 FVKESK. The CDR3 has 16 amino acids.

The V gene is TRBV24-1, the J gene TRBJ2-7; D unresolved. Germline values: CDR1 KGHDR, CDR2 SFDVKD. The CDR3 is made up of 11 amino acids. The V end was cut by 7 bases, the J end by 1 base, with 4 bases between. CDR3 protein: CATSRSYEQYF. Written as DNA, the CDR3 is TGTGCCACCAGCCGATCCTACGAGCAGTACTTC.